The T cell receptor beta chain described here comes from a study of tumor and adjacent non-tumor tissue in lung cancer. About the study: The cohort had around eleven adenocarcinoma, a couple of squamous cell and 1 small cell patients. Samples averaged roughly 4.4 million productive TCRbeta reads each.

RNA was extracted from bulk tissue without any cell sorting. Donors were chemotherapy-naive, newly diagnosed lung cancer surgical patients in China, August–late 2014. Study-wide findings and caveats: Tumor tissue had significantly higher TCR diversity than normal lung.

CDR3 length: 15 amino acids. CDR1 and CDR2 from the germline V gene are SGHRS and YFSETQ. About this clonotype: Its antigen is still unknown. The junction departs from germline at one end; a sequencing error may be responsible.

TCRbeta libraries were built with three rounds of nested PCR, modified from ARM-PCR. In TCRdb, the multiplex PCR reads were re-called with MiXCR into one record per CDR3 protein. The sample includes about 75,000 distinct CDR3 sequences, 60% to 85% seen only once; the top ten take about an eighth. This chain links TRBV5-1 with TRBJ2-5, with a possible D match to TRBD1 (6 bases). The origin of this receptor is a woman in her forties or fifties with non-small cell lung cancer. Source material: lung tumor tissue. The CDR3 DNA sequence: TGCGTCAGCAGCCCGGCAGGGACACGGCAAGAGACCCAGTACTTC. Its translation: CVSSPAGTRQETQYF. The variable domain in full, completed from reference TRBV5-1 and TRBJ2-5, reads KAGVTQTPRYLIKTRGQQVTLSCSPISGHRSVSWYQQTPGQGLQFLFEYFSETQRNKGNFPGRFSGRQFSNSRSEMNVSTLELGDSALYLCVSSPAGTRQETQYFGPGTRLLVL.